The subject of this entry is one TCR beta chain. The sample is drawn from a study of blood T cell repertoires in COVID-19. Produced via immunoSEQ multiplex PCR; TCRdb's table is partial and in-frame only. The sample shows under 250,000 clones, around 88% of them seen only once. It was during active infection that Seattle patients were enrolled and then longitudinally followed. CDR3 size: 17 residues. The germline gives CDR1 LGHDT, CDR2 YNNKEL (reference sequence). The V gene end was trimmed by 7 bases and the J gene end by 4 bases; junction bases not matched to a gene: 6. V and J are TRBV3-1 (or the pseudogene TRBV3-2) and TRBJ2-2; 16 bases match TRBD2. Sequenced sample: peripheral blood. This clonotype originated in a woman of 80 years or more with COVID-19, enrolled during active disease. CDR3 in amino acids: CASTGTSGGAGTGELFF. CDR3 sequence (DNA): TGTGCCAGCACCGGGACTAGCGGGGGGGCCGGCACCGGGGAGCTGTTTTTT.